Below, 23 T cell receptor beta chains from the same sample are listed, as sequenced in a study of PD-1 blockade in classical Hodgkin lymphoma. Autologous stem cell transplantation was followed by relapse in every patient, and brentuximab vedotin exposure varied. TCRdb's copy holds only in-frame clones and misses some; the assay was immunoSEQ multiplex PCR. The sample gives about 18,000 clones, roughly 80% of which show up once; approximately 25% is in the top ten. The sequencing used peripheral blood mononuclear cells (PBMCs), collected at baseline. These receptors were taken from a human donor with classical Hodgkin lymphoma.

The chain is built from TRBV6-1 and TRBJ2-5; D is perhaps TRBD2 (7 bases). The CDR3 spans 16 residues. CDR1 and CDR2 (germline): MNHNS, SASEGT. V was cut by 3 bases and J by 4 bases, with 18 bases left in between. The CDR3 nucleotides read TGTGCCAGCAGTGAGAGAGGGAGGGGGGGCGTAGAGACCCAGTACTTC. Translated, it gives CASSERGRGGVETQYF.

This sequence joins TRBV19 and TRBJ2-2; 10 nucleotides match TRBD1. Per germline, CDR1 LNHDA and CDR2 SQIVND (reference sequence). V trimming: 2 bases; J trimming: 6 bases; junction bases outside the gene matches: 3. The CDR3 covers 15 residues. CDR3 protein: CASSITGQGSGELFF. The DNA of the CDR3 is TGTGCCAGTAGTATAACGGGACAGGGGTCCGGGGAGCTGTTTTTT.

The CDR3, as DNA: TGTGCCAGTAGCCCGACAGGGTCGAGACCGGATACGCAGTATTTT. Protein product: CASSPTGSRPDTQYF. This chain links TRBV19 with TRBJ2-3; 7 bases align to TRBD1. Per the germline V gene, CDR1 is LNHDA and CDR2 is SQIVND (reference sequence). V shed 6 bases, J shed 6 bases, and the junction held 12 bases outside the gene matches. This CDR3 contains 15 residues.

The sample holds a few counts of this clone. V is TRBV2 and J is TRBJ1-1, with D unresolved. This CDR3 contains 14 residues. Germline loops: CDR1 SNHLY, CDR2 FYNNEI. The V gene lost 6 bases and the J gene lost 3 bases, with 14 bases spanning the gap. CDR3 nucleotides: TGTGCCAGCAGATTATCGCTCCTGGACACTGAAGCTTTCTTT. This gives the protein CASRLSLLDTEAFF.

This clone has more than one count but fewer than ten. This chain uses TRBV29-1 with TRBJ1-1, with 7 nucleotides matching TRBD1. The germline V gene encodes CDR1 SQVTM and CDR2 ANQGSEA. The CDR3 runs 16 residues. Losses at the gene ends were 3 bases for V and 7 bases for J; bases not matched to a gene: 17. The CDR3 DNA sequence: TGCAGCGTTGATACCCGTACAACCAACAGGGGACATGAAGCTTTCTTT. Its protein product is CSVDTRTTNRGHEAFF.

In DNA form, the CDR3 reads TGTGCCAGCAGTTTAAGGGGCCCGGGGAAGGGGAATGAGCAGTTCTTC. It codes for CASSLRGPGKGNEQFF. The chain recombines TRBV28 with TRBJ2-1, with D possibly being TRBD1 or TRBD2 (5 bases each). The CDR3 length is 16 residues. Per germline, CDR1 MDHEN and CDR2 SYDVKM. V shed 2 bases and J shed 7 bases, with 18 bases lying between them.

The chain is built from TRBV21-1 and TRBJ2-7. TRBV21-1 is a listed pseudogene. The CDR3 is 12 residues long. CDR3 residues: CASSPTDYEQYF. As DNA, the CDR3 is TGTGCCAGCAGCCCGACCGACTACGAGCAGTACTTC.

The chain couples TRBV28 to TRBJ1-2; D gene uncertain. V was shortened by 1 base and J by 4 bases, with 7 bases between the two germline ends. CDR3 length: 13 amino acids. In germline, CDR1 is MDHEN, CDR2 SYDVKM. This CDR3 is CASSLLGGYGYTF. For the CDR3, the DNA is TGTGCCAGCAGTTTATTAGGAGGCTATGGCTACACCTTC.

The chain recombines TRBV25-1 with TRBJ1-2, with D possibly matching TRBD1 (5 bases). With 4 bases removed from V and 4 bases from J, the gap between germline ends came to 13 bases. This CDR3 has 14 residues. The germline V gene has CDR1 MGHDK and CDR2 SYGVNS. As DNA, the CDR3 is TGTGCCAGCAGTGGGGAGGGGCAGGTCTATGGCTACACCTTC. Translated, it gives CASSGEGQVYGYTF.

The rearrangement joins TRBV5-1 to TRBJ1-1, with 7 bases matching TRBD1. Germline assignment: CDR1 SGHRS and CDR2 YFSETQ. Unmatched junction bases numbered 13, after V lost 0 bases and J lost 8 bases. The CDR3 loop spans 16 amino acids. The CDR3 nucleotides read TGCGCCAGCAGCTTGGGGACTCCAAGCCGAGGGGGCGAAGCTTTCTTT. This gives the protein CASSLGTPSRGGEAFF.

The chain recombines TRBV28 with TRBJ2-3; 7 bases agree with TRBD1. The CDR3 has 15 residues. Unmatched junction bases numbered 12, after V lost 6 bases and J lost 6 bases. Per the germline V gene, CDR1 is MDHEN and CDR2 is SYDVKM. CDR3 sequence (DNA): TGTGCCAGCAGCACAATAAGACAGGGTTTGGATACGCAGTATTTT. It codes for CASSTIRQGLDTQYF.

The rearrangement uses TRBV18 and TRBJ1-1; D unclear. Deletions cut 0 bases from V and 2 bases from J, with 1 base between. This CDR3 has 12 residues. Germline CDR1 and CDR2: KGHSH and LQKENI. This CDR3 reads CASSPPNTEAFF. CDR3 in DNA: TGTGCCAGCTCACCACCTAACACTGAAGCTTTCTTT.

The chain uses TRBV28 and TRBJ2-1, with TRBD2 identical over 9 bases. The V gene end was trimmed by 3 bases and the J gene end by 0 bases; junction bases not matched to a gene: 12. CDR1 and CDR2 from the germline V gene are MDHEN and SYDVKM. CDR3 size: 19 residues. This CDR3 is CASSFGVAGVQSSYNEQFF. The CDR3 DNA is TGTGCCAGCAGTTTTGGGGTAGCGGGAGTTCAGTCCTCCTACAATGAGCAGTTCTTC.

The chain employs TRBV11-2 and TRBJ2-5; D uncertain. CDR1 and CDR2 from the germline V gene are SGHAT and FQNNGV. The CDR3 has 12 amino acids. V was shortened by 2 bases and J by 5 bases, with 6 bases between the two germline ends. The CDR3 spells CASSLSKETQYF. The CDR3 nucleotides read TGTGCCAGCAGCTTAAGTAAGGAGACCCAGTACTTC.

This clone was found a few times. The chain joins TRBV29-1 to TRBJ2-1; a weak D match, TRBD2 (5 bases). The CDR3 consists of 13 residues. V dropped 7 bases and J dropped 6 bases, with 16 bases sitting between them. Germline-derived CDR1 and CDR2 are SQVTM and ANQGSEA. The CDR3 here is CSGSSASFNEQFF. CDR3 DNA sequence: TGCAGCGGGTCCTCGGCTAGCTTCAATGAGCAGTTCTTC.

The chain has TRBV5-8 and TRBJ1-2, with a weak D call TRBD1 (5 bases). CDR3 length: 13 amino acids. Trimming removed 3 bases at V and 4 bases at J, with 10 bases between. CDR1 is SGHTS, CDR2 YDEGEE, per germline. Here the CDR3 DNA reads TGTGCCAGCAGCTCCCACAGGATCTATGGCTACACCTTC. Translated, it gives CASSSHRIYGYTF.

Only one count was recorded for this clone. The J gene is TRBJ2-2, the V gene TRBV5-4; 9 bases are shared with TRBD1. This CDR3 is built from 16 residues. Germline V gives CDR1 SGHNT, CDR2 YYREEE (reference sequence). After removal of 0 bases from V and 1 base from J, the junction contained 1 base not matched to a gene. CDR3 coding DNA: TGTGCCAGCAGCTTGGCGGACAGGGGGAACACCGGGGAGCTGTTTTTT. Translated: CASSLADRGNTGELFF.

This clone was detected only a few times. The DNA of the CDR3 is TGTGCCAGCAACCGTGGACAGGGTGAGCTGTATTTT. This sequence encodes CASNRGQGELYF. The genes are TRBV25-1 and TRBJ2-3, with 8 bases that match TRBD1. The CDR3 consists of 12 residues. V trimming: 7 bases; J trimming: 14 bases; junction bases outside the gene matches: 11. The germline gives CDR1 MGHDK, CDR2 SYGVNS. The entire variable domain, with the rest obtained from reference TRBV25-1 and TRBJ2-3, is as follows: EADIYQTPRYLVIGTGKKITLECSQTMGHDKMYWYQQDPGMELHLIHYSYGVNSTEKGDLSSESTVSRIRTEHFPLTLESARPSHTSQYLCASNRGQGELYFGPGTRLTVL.

For the CDR3, the DNA is TGTGCCAGCAGTGATGGGGGTGGATTTACGGGATTCTCCTACGAGCAGTACTTC. It encodes CASSDGGGFTGFSYEQYF. The chain links TRBV2 to TRBJ2-7, with D possibly being TRBD1 or TRBD2 (5 bases each). The CDR3 spans 18 residues. The germline gives CDR1 SNHLY, CDR2 FYNNEI. V shed 3 bases and J shed 0 bases, with 21 bases lying between them. Full variable domain (remainder filled in from reference TRBV2 and TRBJ2-7): EPEVTQTPSHQVTQMGQEVILRCVPISNHLYFYWYRQILGQKVEFLVSFYNNEISEKSEIFDDQFSVERPDGSNFTLKIRSTKLEDSAMYFCASSDGGGFTGFSYEQYFGPGTRLTVT.

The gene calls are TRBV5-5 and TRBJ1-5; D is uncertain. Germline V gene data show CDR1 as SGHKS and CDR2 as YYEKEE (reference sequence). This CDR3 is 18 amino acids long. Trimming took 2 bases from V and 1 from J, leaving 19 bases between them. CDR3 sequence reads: CASSFRASSTGSNQPQHF. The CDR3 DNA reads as TGTGCCAGCAGCTTCCGGGCCAGTTCAACCGGGAGCAATCAGCCCCAGCATTTT.

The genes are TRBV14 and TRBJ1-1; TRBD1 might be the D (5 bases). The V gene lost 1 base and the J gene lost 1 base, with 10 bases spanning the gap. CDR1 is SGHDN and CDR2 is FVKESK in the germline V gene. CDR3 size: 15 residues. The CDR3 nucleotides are TGTGCCAGCAGCCAAGCACTGGGGGGGAACACTGAAGCTTTCTTT. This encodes CASSQALGGNTEAFF.

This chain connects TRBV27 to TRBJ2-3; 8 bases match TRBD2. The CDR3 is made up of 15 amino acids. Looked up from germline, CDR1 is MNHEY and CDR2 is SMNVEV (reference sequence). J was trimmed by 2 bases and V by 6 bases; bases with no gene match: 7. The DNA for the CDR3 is TGTGCCAGCAGATCAGCGGGAGCTCTCACAGATACGCAGTATTTT. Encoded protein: CASRSAGALTDTQYF.

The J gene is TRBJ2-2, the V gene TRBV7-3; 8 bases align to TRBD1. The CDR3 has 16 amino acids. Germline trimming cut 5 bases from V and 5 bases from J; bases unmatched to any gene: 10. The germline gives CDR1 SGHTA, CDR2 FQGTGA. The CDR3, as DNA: TGTGCCAGCAGCCTTACAGGGGGTCGGGGGACCGGGGAGCTGTTTTTT. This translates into CASSLTGGRGTGELFF.